Following are 32 T cell receptor beta chains from one sample sequenced in a study of OX40 agonist ivuxolimab in advanced cancers. TCRdb's copy holds only in-frame clones and misses some; the assay was immunoSEQ multiplex PCR. Counted here are fewer than 75,000 clones, less than 90% occurring once; the ten biggest clones make up roughly 0.67%. This specimen was CD4+ or CD8+ T cells sorted from blood, taken in a trial of the OX40 agonist ivuxolimab. These TCRs come from an adult with an advanced solid tumor such as melanoma, head and neck, liver or kidney cancer.

This chain joins TRBV5-1 and TRBJ1-4; 9 nucleotides align to TRBD1. CDR1 is SGHRS and CDR2 is YFSETQ in the germline V gene. Trimming cost V 3 bases and J 5 bases; bases outside gene matches: 2. The CDR3 runs to 14 residues. CDR3 sequence: CASSSGQGNEKLFF. The CDR3 DNA follows: TGCGCCAGCAGCTCAGGACAGGGGAATGAAAAACTGTTTTTT. The full variable domain, in which reference TRBV5-1 and TRBJ1-4 provide the parts outside the CDR3, is KAGVTQTPRYLIKTRGQQVTLSCSPISGHRSVSWYQQTPGQGLQFLFEYFSETQRNKGNFPGRFSGRQFSNSRSEMNVSTLELGDSALYLCASSSGQGNEKLFFGSGTQLSVL.

The chain has TRBV18 and TRBJ2-7; D call uncertain. This CDR3 contains 13 residues. Per the germline V gene, CDR1 is KGHSH and CDR2 is LQKENI. The ends were cut back, 6 bases at V and 3 bases at J, with 12 bases in the middle. The CDR3 DNA follows: TGTGCCAGCTCCACCAACCAAAACTACGAGCAGTACTTC. This encodes CASSTNQNYEQYF.

The V and J genes are TRBV28 and TRBJ1-1; no clear D. CDR1 is MDHEN, CDR2 SYDVKM, per germline. The CDR3 length is 14 residues. Trimming pared 2 bases from V and 4 bases from J, leaving 11 bases between. The CDR3 is CASSLQVRSTEAFF. CDR3 DNA sequence: TGTGCCAGCAGTTTACAGGTTCGGAGCACTGAAGCTTTCTTT.

The chain carries TRBV7-2 and TRBJ2-7; D gene unclear. CDR3 length: 13 residues. From germline, CDR1 is SGHTA and CDR2 FQGNSA. V dropped 4 bases and J dropped 0 bases, with 7 bases sitting between them. CDR3 DNA sequence: TGTGCCAGCAGCTGGGCAGCCTCCTACGAGCAGTACTTC. It is translated as CASSWAASYEQYF.

The rearrangement joins TRBV7-9 to TRBJ1-2; no clear D gene. Trimming removed 0 bases from V and 8 bases from J, with 7 bases in between. This CDR3 has 12 residues. CDR1 is SEHNR, CDR2 FQNEAQ, per germline (reference sequence). The CDR3 DNA is TGTGCCAGCAGCTTAGCAGGGCAGGGCTACACCTTC. Protein: CASSLAGQGYTF.

This chain connects TRBV15 to TRBJ1-4; D remains unclear. From germline, CDR1 is LNHNV and CDR2 YYDKDF (reference sequence). V was trimmed by 5 bases and J by 7 bases, leaving 20 bases between them. The length of the CDR3 is 16 residues. CDR3 bases: TGTGCCACCAGCCGTGAGGTGAAACAATTCGGTGAAAAACTGTTTTTT. Residues: CATSREVKQFGEKLFF. The full variable domain, completed using reference TRBV15 and TRBJ1-4, is DAMVIQNPRYQVTQFGKPVTLSCSQTLNHNVMYWYQQKSSQAPKLLFHYYDKDFNNEADTPDNFQSRRPNTSFCFLDIRSPGLGDTAMYLCATSREVKQFGEKLFFGSGTQLSVL.

The V and J genes are TRBV5-8 and TRBJ1-5, with D perhaps matching TRBD1 (6 bases). The CDR3 spans 16 residues. V dropped 1 base and J dropped 0 bases, with 11 bases sitting between them. CDR1 is SGHTS and CDR2 is YDEGEE in the germline V gene. CDR3 protein: CASSLMEGGSNQPQHF. The CDR3 DNA follows: TGTGCCAGCAGCTTGATGGAGGGGGGTAGCAATCAGCCCCAGCATTTT. Full variable domain (remainder filled in from reference TRBV5-8 and TRBJ1-5): EAGVTQSPTHLIKTRGQQATLRCSPISGHTSVYWYQQALGLGLQFLLWYDEGEERNRGNFPPRFSGRQFPNYSSELNVNALELEDSALYLCASSLMEGGSNQPQHFGDGTRLSIL.

The chain combines TRBV4-2 with TRBJ2-3; TRBD2 aligns across 14 bases. The CDR3 runs to 17 residues. The germline V gene has CDR1 LGHNA and CDR2 YNFKEQ. Trimming cost V 3 bases and J 6 bases; bases outside gene matches: 8. The DNA for the CDR3 is TGTGCCAGCAGCCAGACGGGACTAGCGGGAGCCTGGGATACGCAGTATTTT. Its protein product is CASSQTGLAGAWDTQYF.

This rearrangement joins TRBV30 to TRBJ1-1; the D is unclear. CDR3 length: 15 amino acids. Germline CDR1 is GTSNPN and CDR2 is SVGIG (reference sequence). Between the trimmed V and J ends, which lost 2 bases and 1 base, there was a span of 14 bases. CDR3 in amino acids: CAWSRVGFTNTEAFF. DNA for the CDR3: TGTGCCTGGAGTCGAGTCGGGTTCACGAACACTGAAGCTTTCTTT.

A remark on this clone: The junction departs from germline at one end; a sequencing error may be responsible. This same CDR3 is encoded by further DNA sequences in the sample. The chain couples TRBV5-4 to TRBJ2-2; 8 bases fit TRBD1. There are 16 residues in the CDR3. Germline values: CDR1 SGHNT, CDR2 YYREEE (reference sequence). The CDR3 DNA reads TGTGCCAGCAGCCCCTCCCGGACAGGGCACACCGGAGAGCTGTTTTTT. Translating it yields CASSPSRTGHTGELFF.

The chain is built from TRBV6-6 and TRBJ2-7; maybe TRBD1 (6 bases). The CDR3 is 13 residues long. CDR1 and CDR2 (germline): MNHNY, SVGAGI (reference sequence). V was cut by 5 bases and J by 6 bases, with 14 bases left in between. The CDR3, as DNA: TGTGCCAGCAGTCAAGGACAGCTTAGCGAGCAGTACTTC. This sequence encodes CASSQGQLSEQYF.

The V gene is TRBV29-1, the J gene TRBJ2-7; D unresolved. V was clipped by 5 bases and J by 0 bases, with 14 bases between them. Germline CDR1 reads SQVTM; CDR2 reads ANQGSEA. CDR3 size: 14 residues. The CDR3, as DNA: TGCAGCGTTAGACGGACCGCGAGCTCCTACGAGCAGTACTTC. Encoded protein: CSVRRTASSYEQYF.

This chain uses TRBV6-5 with TRBJ2-7, with 15 bases that match TRBD2. Looked up from germline, CDR1 is MNHEY and CDR2 is SVGAGI. The CDR3 has 15 residues. The V and J ends lost 5 bases and 10 bases, in that order; junction bases with no gene match: 9. CDR3 loop: CASSPGTSGRLDQYF. The CDR3 region has the DNA TGTGCCAGCAGTCCCGGGACTAGCGGGAGGTTAGATCAGTACTTC.

This rearrangement joins TRBV15 to TRBJ1-1; D is uncertain. Trimming removed 5 bases from V and 5 bases from J, with 9 bases in between. The CDR3 consists of 12 residues. Germline loops: CDR1 LNHNV, CDR2 YYDKDF (reference sequence). The DNA of the CDR3 is TGTGCCACCAGCGGCAGGCCAACTGAAGCTTTCTTT. Translated: CATSGRPTEAFF. Full variable domain (missing parts from reference TRBV15 and TRBJ1-1): DAMVIQNPRYQVTQFGKPVTLSCSQTLNHNVMYWYQQKSSQAPKLLFHYYDKDFNNEADTPDNFQSRRPNTSFCFLDIRSPGLGDTAMYLCATSGRPTEAFFGQGTRLTVV.

The V call is TRBV28, the J call TRBJ2-7; D is unresolved. V lost 2 bases, J lost 4 bases, and 9 bases lay in between. The CDR3 has 13 residues. In germline, CDR1 is MDHEN, CDR2 SYDVKM. Here the CDR3 reads CASSLISDYEQYF. The CDR3 coding sequence is TGTGCCAGCAGTTTAATATCGGATTACGAGCAGTACTTC.

The chain joins TRBV7-2 to TRBJ1-2; D is ambiguous. CDR3 length equals 13 residues. Germline loops: CDR1 SGHTA, CDR2 FQGNSA. V lost 1 base, J lost 4 bases, and 7 bases lay in between. CDR3: CASSLGPAYGYTF. The CDR3 DNA sequence: TGTGCCAGCAGCTTAGGGCCCGCCTATGGCTACACCTTC.

J is TRBJ2-3 and V is TRBV6-6, with 7 positions matching TRBD2. V was pared by 5 bases and J by 4 bases, with 9 bases of the junction left unmatched. Germline assignment: CDR1 MNHNY and CDR2 SVGAGI (reference sequence). The CDR3 is 15 amino acids. CDR3 sequence: CASSGVAGAADTQYF. In DNA, the CDR3 is TGTGCCAGCAGTGGGGTGGCGGGAGCAGCAGATACGCAGTATTTT.

The chain uses TRBV5-4 and TRBJ1-1, with D perhaps TRBD1 (5 bases). Germline assignment: CDR1 SGHNT and CDR2 YYREEE (reference sequence). This CDR3 contains 15 residues. V was shortened by 0 bases and J by 0 bases, with 9 bases between the two germline ends. The CDR3 here is CASSLGQTLNTEAFF. The DNA of the CDR3 is TGTGCCAGCAGCTTGGGACAGACACTGAACACTGAAGCTTTCTTT.

This clone was counted once. V gene TRBV5-1 combines with J gene TRBJ2-7; D is possibly TRBD2 (6 bases). V was trimmed by 4 bases and J by 5 bases, leaving 22 bases between them. Germline V lookup: CDR1 SGHRS, CDR2 YFSETQ. This CDR3 contains 16 residues. The CDR3 loop is CASSPRMGGEVNEQYF. Written as DNA, the CDR3 is TGCGCCAGCAGCCCCAGGATGGGGGGAGAAGTCAACGAGCAGTACTTC.

The chain has TRBV15 and TRBJ1-5; D is unclear. V shed 6 bases and J shed 11 bases, with 20 bases lying between them. Germline loops: CDR1 LNHNV, CDR2 YYDKDF (reference sequence). CDR3 length equals 14 residues. The CDR3 DNA sequence: TGTGCCACCAGTTACACTCTTAGGAGGGAGGCCCAGCATTTT. It encodes CATSYTLRREAQHF.

This clone has just a few counts. The chain links TRBV28 to TRBJ2-7; D uncertain. Trimming took off 4 bases at V and 1 base at J, with 17 bases between the two ends. CDR1 is MDHEN and CDR2 is SYDVKM in the germline V gene. This CDR3 contains 16 residues. CDR3 amino acids: CASSSPYWGPSYEQYF. The DNA for the CDR3 is TGTGCCAGCAGTTCACCGTATTGGGGTCCTTCCTACGAGCAGTACTTC.

The chain uses TRBV11-2 and TRBJ1-4, with D maybe TRBD1 (5 bases). Germline V lookup: CDR1 SGHAT, CDR2 FQNNGV. V was trimmed by 0 bases and J by 7 bases, leaving 9 bases between them. The CDR3 length is 14 residues. The DNA of the CDR3 is TGTGCCAGCAGCTTAGACCTGACAGTTGAAAAACTGTTTTTT. Protein product: CASSLDLTVEKLFF.

The rearrangement uses TRBV5-1 and TRBJ2-1; 12 bases match TRBD1. There are 15 residues in the CDR3. V lost 1 base and J lost 8; bases outside the gene matches: 4. Germline V gene data show CDR1 as SGHRS and CDR2 as YFSETQ. CDR3 protein: CASSLSGQGADEQFF. In nucleotides, the CDR3 is TGCGCCAGCAGCTTGTCGGGACAGGGGGCAGATGAGCAGTTCTTC. The full variable domain, rest sourced from reference TRBV5-1 and TRBJ2-1, is KAGVTQTPRYLIKTRGQQVTLSCSPISGHRSVSWYQQTPGQGLQFLFEYFSETQRNKGNFPGRFSGRQFSNSRSEMNVSTLELGDSALYLCASSLSGQGADEQFFGPGTRLTVL.

This clone was observed a handful of times. This chain joins TRBV7-6 and TRBJ2-1; 9 bases fit TRBD2. V lost 1 base to trimming and J lost 4 bases; unmatched junction nucleotides: 5. Germline assignment: CDR1 SGHVS and CDR2 FNYEAQ. CDR3 length: 16 amino acids. The CDR3 region has the DNA TGTGCCAGCAGCTTAGAAGCTAGCGGGGAATACAATGAGCAGTTCTTC. It encodes CASSLEASGEYNEQFF. Using reference TRBV7-6 and TRBJ2-1 for the parts outside the CDR3, the full variable domain is GAGVSQSPRYKVTKRGQDVALRCDPISGHVSLYWYRQALGQGPEFLTYFNYEAQQDKSGLPNDRFSAERPEGSISTLTIQRTEQRDSAMYRCASSLEASGEYNEQFFGPGTRLTVL.

J is TRBJ1-2 and V is TRBV5-5; D is unclear. Germline values: CDR1 SGHKS, CDR2 YYEKEE (reference sequence). Trimming took off 0 bases at V and 8 bases at J, with 17 bases between the two ends. This CDR3 contains 15 residues. Here the CDR3 reads CASSLERASRVGYTF. The CDR3 region has the DNA TGTGCCAGCAGCTTGGAGCGGGCCTCGCGTGTCGGCTACACCTTC.

Only one count was recorded for this clone. The V gene is TRBV2, the J gene TRBJ2-1; the D is unclear. Trimming pared 2 bases from V and 16 bases from J, leaving 15 bases between. The V gene's germline CDR1 is SNHLY and CDR2 FYNNEI. CDR3 length: 12 amino acids. The CDR3 nucleotides are TGTGCCAGCAGTGAACAAGGACCTGGCGGTTTCTTC. Translating it yields CASSEQGPGGFF.

The chain joins TRBV30 to TRBJ1-2; D is uncertain. CDR1 and CDR2 (germline): GTSNPN, SVGIG (reference sequence). The CDR3 has 13 amino acids. The V gene lost 0 bases and the J gene lost 4 bases, with 9 bases spanning the gap. DNA for the CDR3: TGTGCCTGGAGTGTGGGAGTGAGCTATGGCTACACCTTC. Its protein is CAWSVGVSYGYTF.

The chain carries TRBV5-6 and TRBJ1-1; 8 bases match TRBD1. This CDR3 comprises 16 residues. Germline CDR1 is SGHDT and CDR2 is YYEEEE. V shed 5 bases and J 1 base; nucleotides not matched to a gene: 10. CDR3 DNA: TGTGCCAGCAGTTCCGACTTTGGACAGGGGAACACTGAAGCTTTCTTT. It yields the protein CASSSDFGQGNTEAFF.

The chain recombines TRBV2 with TRBJ1-2; 7 bases fit TRBD1. V was clipped by 5 bases and J by 0 bases; unmatched bases: 6. This CDR3 comprises 15 residues. In germline, CDR1 is SNHLY, CDR2 FYNNEI. This CDR3 reads CASSPRQGANYGYTF. The CDR3 DNA follows: TGTGCCAGCAGTCCCCGACAGGGAGCTAACTATGGCTACACCTTC.

The rearrangement uses TRBV14 and TRBJ2-1; 7 bases are shared with TRBD1. There are 21 residues in the CDR3. Trimming removed 5 bases from V and 1 base from J; junction bases left unmatched: 23. Germline lookup yields CDR1 SGHDN and CDR2 FVKESK. The DNA for the CDR3 is TGTGCCAGCAGCTTACGGGCCCTCCGGGACAGCGCACCCCATTCCTACAATGAGCAGTTCTTC. Residues: CASSLRALRDSAPHSYNEQFF.

The chain joins TRBV18 to TRBJ2-1, with 9 bases lining up with TRBD1. The ends lost 2 bases at V and 8 bases at J; junction bases unmatched: 1. CDR3 length: 13 amino acids. From germline, CDR1 is KGHSH and CDR2 LQKENI. Written as DNA, the CDR3 is TGTGCCAGCTCACCAACAGGGGGCGATGAGCAGTTCTTC. It codes for CASSPTGGDEQFF.

The chain combines TRBV6-6 with TRBJ2-5; TRBD2 aligns across 8 bases. The DNA matches TRBJ2-7 better at its end, which makes the J call doubtful. The length of the CDR3 is 14 residues. Germline V gives CDR1 MNHNY, CDR2 SVGAGI (reference sequence). The CDR3 sequence: CASTEREHPYEQYF. The DNA for the CDR3 is TGTGCCAGCACCGAGCGGGAGCATCCCTACGAGCAGTACTTC.